This T cell receptor beta chain emerged from a study of T cells in Graves' hyperthyroidism and ophthalmopathy. Study summary: Peripheral blood sampling occurred at initial diagnosis, before any treatment.

CDR3 size: 12 residues. Trimming shortened V by 2 bases and J by 2 bases, and 4 bases separated the two germline ends. Germline CDR1 reads MDHEN; CDR2 reads SYDVKM. Each person with ophthalmopathy scored at least 3 on the Clinical Activity Score, reached NOSPECS grade 4 or higher, and had been ill under 3 months. Exclusions: uncontrolled infection, other autoimmune disease, pregnancy, lactation. PBMCs came from 9 to 10 ml fresh peripheral blood. From RNA transcripts, TCR beta CDR3 regions were amplified. Initially, a first-round RT-PCR of the TCR CDR3 employed the HTBI primer set. TCRdb reanalysed the multiplex PCR reads using MiXCR and keeps one entry per CDR3 protein. Of 300,000 to 450,000 distinct CDR3 sequences listed, 15% to 20% are singletons. There are many counts of this clonotype.

This TCR came from a woman aged 40 to 50 with Graves' ophthalmopathy. Sequencing was carried out using blood. The gene calls are TRBV28 and TRBJ2-7, with D unresolved. CDR3 residues: CASSLRAYEQYF. In DNA, the CDR3 is TGTGCCAGCAGTTTACGTGCCTACGAGCAGTACTTC.